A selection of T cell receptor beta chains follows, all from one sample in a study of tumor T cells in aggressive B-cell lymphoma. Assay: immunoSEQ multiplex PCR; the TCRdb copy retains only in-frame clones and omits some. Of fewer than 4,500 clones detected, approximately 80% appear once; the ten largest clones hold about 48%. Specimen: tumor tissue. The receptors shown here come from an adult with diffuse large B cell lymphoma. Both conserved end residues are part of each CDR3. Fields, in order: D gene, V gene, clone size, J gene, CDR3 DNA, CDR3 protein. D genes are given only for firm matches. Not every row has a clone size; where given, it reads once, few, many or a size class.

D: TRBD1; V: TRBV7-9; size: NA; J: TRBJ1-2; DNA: TGTGCCAGCAGTTTGACAGGGGAAGCTAACTATGGCTACACCTTC; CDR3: CASSLTGEANYGYTF
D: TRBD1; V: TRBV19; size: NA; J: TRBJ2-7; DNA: TGTGCCAGTACTACAGGGGCCGAGCAGTACTTC; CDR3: CASTTGAEQYF
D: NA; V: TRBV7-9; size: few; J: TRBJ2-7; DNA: TGTGCCAGCAGCCGCGGACAGCGCTACGAGCAGTACTTC; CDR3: CASSRGQRYEQYF
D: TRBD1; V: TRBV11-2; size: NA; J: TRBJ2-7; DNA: TGTGCCAGCAGCTTAGTTGTAGGACAGGGGGCGTCCTACGAGCAGTACTTC; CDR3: CASSLVVGQGASYEQYF
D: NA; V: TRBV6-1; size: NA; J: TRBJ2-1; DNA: TGTGCCAGCAGTGAAGCAACGGGAGATGAGCAGTTCTTC; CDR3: CASSEATGDEQFF
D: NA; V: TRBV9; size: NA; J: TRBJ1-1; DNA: TGTGCCAGCAGCGTAGACTGGGCCACTGAAGCTTTCTTT; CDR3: CASSVDWATEAFF
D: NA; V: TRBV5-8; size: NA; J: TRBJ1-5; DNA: TGTGCCAGCGAGGGCGGCAATCAGTCCCAGCATTTT; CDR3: CASEGGNQSQHF
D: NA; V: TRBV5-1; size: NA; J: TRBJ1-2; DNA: TGCGCCAGCTCACCCGTAGAGAACTATGGCTACACCTTC; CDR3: CASSPVENYGYTF
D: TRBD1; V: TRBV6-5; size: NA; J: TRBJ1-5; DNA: TGTGCCAGCAGCCCGGACAGGGGAAACAATCAGCCCCAGCATTTT; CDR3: CASSPDRGNNQPQHF
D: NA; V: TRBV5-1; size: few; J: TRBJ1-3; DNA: TGCGCCAGCAGCCCCGCCGGGGGTTGGGGAAACACCATATATTTT; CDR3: CASSPAGGWGNTIYF
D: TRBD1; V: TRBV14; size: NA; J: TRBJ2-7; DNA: TGTGCCAGCAGCCCCCGCTGGCAGGGGGAAGGCCACGAGCAGTACTTC; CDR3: CASSPRWQGEGHEQYF
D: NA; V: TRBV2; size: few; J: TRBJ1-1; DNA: TGTGCCAGCAGTGGGGCCCTCTCGAGGACTATGAACACTGAAGCTTTCTTT; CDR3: CASSGALSRTMNTEAFF
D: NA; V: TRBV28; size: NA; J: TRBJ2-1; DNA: TGTGCCAGCAGTTTGGCCCCATTCCGGGACAATGAGCAGTTCTTC; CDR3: CASSLAPFRDNEQFF
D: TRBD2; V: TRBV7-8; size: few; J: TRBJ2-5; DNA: TGTGCCAGCAGCTTAGGACTAGCGCGCCAAGAGACCCAGTACTTC; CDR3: CASSLGLARQETQYF
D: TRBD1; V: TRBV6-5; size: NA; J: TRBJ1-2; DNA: TGTGCCAGTTACCAGGGGGCGGGGGGCTACACCTTC; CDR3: CASYQGAGGYTF
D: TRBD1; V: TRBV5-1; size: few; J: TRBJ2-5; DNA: TGCGCCAGCAGCCCGACAGGGGGTTTTAGGCAAGAGACCCAGTACTTC; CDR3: CASSPTGGFRQETQYF
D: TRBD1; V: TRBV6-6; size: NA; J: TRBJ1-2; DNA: TGTGCCAGCAGTCGCGGACAGGGAAACTATGGCTACACCTTC; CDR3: CASSRGQGNYGYTF
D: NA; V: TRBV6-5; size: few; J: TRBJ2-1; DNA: TGTGCCAGCAGTTATCAACCCTCGATGGCTGAGCAGTTCTTC; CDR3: CASSYQPSMAEQFF
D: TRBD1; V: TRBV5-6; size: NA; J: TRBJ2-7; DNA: TGTGCCAGCAGCTTGGTTACGGGACAGGTCATCTCCGAGCAGTACTTC; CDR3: CASSLVTGQVISEQYF
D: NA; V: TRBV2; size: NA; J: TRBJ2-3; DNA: TGTGCCAGCACAGGGGGCACAGATACGCAGTATTTT; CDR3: CASTGGTDTQYF
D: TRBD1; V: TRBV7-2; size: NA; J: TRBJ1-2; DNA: TGTGCCAGCAGCTTAGCGGACAGGGGCTATGGCTACACCTTC; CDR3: CASSLADRGYGYTF
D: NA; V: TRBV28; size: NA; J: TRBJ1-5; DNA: TGTGCCAGCAGCGACTCTAGCAGGGGAAGCTTCAATCAGCCCCAGCATTTT; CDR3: CASSDSSRGSFNQPQHF
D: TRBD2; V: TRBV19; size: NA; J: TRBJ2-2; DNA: TGTGCCAGTAGTATCGGGGGGATATACACCGGAGAGCTGTTTTTT; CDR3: CASSIGGIYTGELFF
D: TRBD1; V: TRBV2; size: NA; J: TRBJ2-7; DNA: TGTGCCAGCAGTGAACAGGGCAGGGGGTACGAGCAGTACTTT; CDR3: CASSEQGRGYEQYF
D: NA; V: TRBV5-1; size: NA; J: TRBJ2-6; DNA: TGCGCCAGCAGCCCTCGCCCCGACAGTGGGGCCAACGTCCTGACTTTC; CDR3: CASSPRPDSGANVLTF
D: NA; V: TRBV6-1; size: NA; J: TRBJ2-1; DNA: TGTGCCAGCAGTGCTGACCTCCGGGACTTCTGGAATGAGCAGTTCTTC; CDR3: CASSADLRDFWNEQFF
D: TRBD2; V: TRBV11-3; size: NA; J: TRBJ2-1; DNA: TGTGCCAGCAGCCTAGACCACGGACTAGCGGTCAATGAGCAGTTCTTC; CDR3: CASSLDHGLAVNEQFF
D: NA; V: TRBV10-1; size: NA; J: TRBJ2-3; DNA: TGCGCCAGCAGTATGAGGGCCGTCACAGATACGCAGTATTTT; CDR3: CASSMRAVTDTQYF
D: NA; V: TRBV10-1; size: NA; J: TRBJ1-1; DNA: TGCGCCAGCAGTTTGGGGGGGGACACTGAAGCTTTCTTT; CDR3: CASSLGGDTEAFF
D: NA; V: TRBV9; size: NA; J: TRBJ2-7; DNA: TGTGCCAGCAGCGTAGGCGGGGTGGGAAGCTCCTACGAGCAGTACTTC; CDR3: CASSVGGVGSSYEQYF
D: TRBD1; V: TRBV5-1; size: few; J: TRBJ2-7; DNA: TGCGCCAGCAGCTTGGAGAGGGGGCTCTCCGAGCAGTACTTC; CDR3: CASSLERGLSEQYF
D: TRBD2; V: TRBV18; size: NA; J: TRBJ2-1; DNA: TGTGCCAGCTCACCCTCTAGCGGGAGGAGAGCTGAGCAGTTCTTC; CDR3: CASSPSSGRRAEQFF
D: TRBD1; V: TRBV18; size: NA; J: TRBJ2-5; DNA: TGTGCCAGCTCATCCTACGGGACAGGGTCCCAAGAGACCCAGTACTTC; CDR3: CASSSYGTGSQETQYF
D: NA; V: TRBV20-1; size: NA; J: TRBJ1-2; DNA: TGCAGTGCTAGAACATACGGCTACACCTTC; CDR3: CSARTYGYTF
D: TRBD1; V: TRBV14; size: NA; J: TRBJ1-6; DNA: TGTGCCAGCAGCTACAGGGGTTCACCCCTCCACTTT; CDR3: CASSYRGSPLHF
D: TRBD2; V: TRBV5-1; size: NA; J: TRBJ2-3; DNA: TGCGCCAGCAGCTTGAGGAGCGGGAGAGGTACAGATACGCAGTATTTT; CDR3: CASSLRSGRGTDTQYF
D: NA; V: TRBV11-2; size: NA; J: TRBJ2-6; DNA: TGTGCCAGCAGCTTAGGTAGCTCTGGGGCCAACGTCCTGACTTTC; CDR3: CASSLGSSGANVLTF
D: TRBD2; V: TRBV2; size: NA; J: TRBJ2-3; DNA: TGTGCCAGCAGTGACCCTGCTAGCGGAGACACAGATACGCAGTATTTT; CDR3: CASSDPASGDTDTQYF
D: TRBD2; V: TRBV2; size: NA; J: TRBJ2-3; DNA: TGTGCCAGCAGTGAAGGACTAGCGGGGACTTATACGCAGTATTTT; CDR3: CASSEGLAGTYTQYF
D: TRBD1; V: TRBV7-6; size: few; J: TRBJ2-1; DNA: TGTGCCAGCAGCCCGGGACAGGGCTCCCTCAATGAGCAGTTCTTC; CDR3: CASSPGQGSLNEQFF
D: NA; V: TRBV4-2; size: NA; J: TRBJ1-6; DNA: TGTGCCAGCAGCCAAGATGGAGGTTCACCCCTCCACTTT; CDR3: CASSQDGGSPLHF
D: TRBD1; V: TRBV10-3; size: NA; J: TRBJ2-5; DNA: TGTGCCATCAGTGAGCCGGACAGGGGCCCGGGAAAGGGCCAGTACTTC; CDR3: CAISEPDRGPGKGQYF
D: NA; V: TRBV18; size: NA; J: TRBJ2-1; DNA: TGTGCCAGCTCACCGACGGACAGCTACAATGAGCAGTTCTTC; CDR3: CASSPTDSYNEQFF
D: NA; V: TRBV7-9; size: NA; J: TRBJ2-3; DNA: TGTGCCAGCAGCTTAACAGGCACAGATACGCAGTATTTT; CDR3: CASSLTGTDTQYF